A selection of T cell receptor beta chains follows, all from one sample in a study of blood T cell repertoires in COVID-19. TCRdb's table, derived via immunoSEQ multiplex PCR, lists solely in-frame clones and lacks some. The table lists roughly 200,000 clones, about 80% of them singletons, with approximately 4.4% in the top ten. The sequencing sample was made of peripheral blood. These TCRs come from a man aged 45-65 years with active or convalescent COVID-19. The CDR3 runs from the conserved cysteine through the conserved F or W. D genes are given only for firm matches. For some rows the clone size is stated as once, few or many, or as a class when expanded; others skip it.

V	D	size	J	length	DNA	CDR3
TRBV6-2/TRBV6-3	TRBD1	NA	TRBJ1-2	15	TGTGCCAGCAGTTACTCTGGACAGGGGAGAAACGGCTACACCTTC	CASSYSGQGRNGYTF
TRBV12-5	TRBD1	NA	TRBJ1-2	15	TGTGCTAGTGGTTACTCGACAGGGGCTAACTATGGCTACACCTTC	CASGYSTGANYGYTF
TRBV7-2	TRBD2	NA	TRBJ2-5	13	TGTGCCAGCAGAGGGCTAGCGGGTGTGACCCAGTACTTC	CASRGLAGVTQYF
TRBV11-2	NA	NA	TRBJ2-1	16	TGTGCCAGCAGCGCTGAAATGGGGCGCACCTACAATGAGCAGTTCTTC	CASSAEMGRTYNEQFF
TRBV5-4	TRBD1	NA	TRBJ1-3	15	TGTGCCAGCAGCACAGGGACAGCTCCTGGAAACACCATATATTTT	CASSTGTAPGNTIYF
TRBV20-1	TRBD2	NA	TRBJ2-7	13	TGCAGTGCTAGTGCGGGGGGCGTCTACGAGCAGTACTTC	CSASAGGVYEQYF
TRBV5-5	NA	once	TRBJ1-2	15	TGTGCCAGCAGCTTGGAAGTTGGCAGGGCGGCTGGCTACACCTTC	CASSLEVGRAAGYTF
TRBV3-1/TRBV3-2	TRBD1	NA	TRBJ1-3	16	TGTGCCAGCAGCCATCACCGGGACAGTGCTGGAAACACCATATATTTT	CASSHHRDSAGNTIYF
TRBV28	NA	NA	TRBJ1-1	15	TGTGCCAGCAGTTCTATCACTGAAGGTCTAGGTGAAGCTTTCTTT	CASSSITEGLGEAFF
TRBV5-1	TRBD2	NA	TRBJ2-5	16	TGCGCCAGCAGCTTGGAGGGGACTAGTACCCAAGAGACCCAGTACTTC	CASSLEGTSTQETQYF
TRBV30	NA	NA	TRBJ2-3	13	TGTGCCTGGAGTGTTGGGGCCTTAGATACGCAGTATTTT	CAWSVGALDTQYF
TRBV5-1	NA	NA	TRBJ2-1	14	TGCGCCAGCAGCCGGGGGTCTAGCCGAGAAGAGCAGTTCTTC	CASSRGSSREEQFF
TRBV6-2/TRBV6-3	TRBD1	NA	TRBJ1-5	15	TGTGCCAGCAGTTATTCAGGGACAGGCAATCAGCCCCAGCATTTT	CASSYSGTGNQPQHF
TRBV2	TRBD1	NA	TRBJ1-5	13	TGTGCCATCGCCGACAGGGGCAATCAGCCCCAGCATTTT	CAIADRGNQPQHF
TRBV5-4	NA	NA	TRBJ1-4	16	NA	CASSLFGTGALGVVIF
TRBV30	NA	NA	TRBJ1-5	14	TGTGCCTGGAGTGTAGGGGTGGGAAATCAGCCCCAGCATTTT	CAWSVGVGNQPQHF
TRBV13	NA	NA	TRBJ1-1	15	TGTGCCAGCAGCTTTTCTTTCAACATGAACACTGAAGCTTTCTTT	CASSFSFNMNTEAFF
TRBV12-3/TRBV12-4	NA	NA	TRBJ2-3	12	TGTGCCAGCAGCGCCCGGGGGGATACGCAGTATTTT	CASSARGDTQYF
TRBV28	TRBD1	NA	TRBJ1-4	15	TGTGCCAGCAGTCCCCGGACAGGCGATAATGAAAAACTGTTTTTT	CASSPRTGDNEKLFF
TRBV4-2	TRBD2	few	TRBJ2-5	16	TGTGCCAGCAGCCCCGGGACTAGCGGACAGCAAGAGACCCAGTACTTC	CASSPGTSGQQETQYF
TRBV19	TRBD1	NA	TRBJ2-1	14	TGTGCCAGTAGTATGCTCGGGACAGGGGGCGGTCTGTTCTTC	CASSMLGTGGGLFF
TRBV6-5	NA	NA	TRBJ1-1	13	TGTGCCAGCGGTAGGGGCATGAACACTGAAGCTTTCTTT	CASGRGMNTEAFF
TRBV15	TRBD1	NA	TRBJ2-5	16	TGTGCCACCAGCAGAGATTTGCCAGGGGGCAGGGAGACCCAGTACTTC	CATSRDLPGGRETQYF
TRBV29-1	NA	NA	TRBJ2-1	12	TGCAGTCGAGTGGACTCATACAATGAGCAGTTCTTC	CSRVDSYNEQFF
TRBV10-3	NA	once	TRBJ2-2	14	TGTGCCATCAGTGACCCGGGGGACACCGGGGAGCTGTTTTTT	CAISDPGDTGELFF
TRBV19	NA	NA	TRBJ1-1	14	TGTGCCAGTACCCCCCCCAGGGTGGGTACTGAAGCTTTCTTT	CASTPPRVGTEAFF
TRBV7-9	TRBD1	NA	TRBJ2-7	16	TGTGCCAGCAGTTCACCGGGGACAGGGGAAAGGTACGAGCAGTACTTC	CASSSPGTGERYEQYF
TRBV18	NA	NA	TRBJ2-7	13	TGTGCCAGCTCACCGTCGGGTTCCTACGAGCAGTACTTC	CASSPSGSYEQYF
TRBV14	TRBD2	NA	TRBJ2-1	16	TGTGCCAGCAGCCTAGACTTAGCGGGGGGGATCCGTGAGCAGTTCTTC	CASSLDLAGGIREQFF
TRBV28	TRBD1	NA	TRBJ2-2	17	TGTGCCAGCAGTTTATTGGGTACAGGGGGCGATATCGGGGAGCTGTTTTTT	CASSLLGTGGDIGELFF
TRBV7-3	NA	NA	TRBJ1-1	14	TGTGCCAGCAGCCCCGAGGGTCTGAACACTGAAGCTTTCTTT	CASSPEGLNTEAFF
TRBV18	TRBD1	NA	TRBJ1-1	17	TGTGCCAGCTCTCGCAGCGCCATGGGACAGGGATACACTGAAGCTTTCTTT	CASSRSAMGQGYTEAFF
TRBV4-2	TRBD1	NA	TRBJ1-1	15	TGTGCCAGCAGCCAGCCGGACAGGGTGAACACTGAAGCTTTCTTT	CASSQPDRVNTEAFF
TRBV9	TRBD2	NA	TRBJ2-2	16	TGTGCCAGCAGCGTAGTTAGCGGGGGCGGTACCGGGGAGCTGTTTTTT	CASSVVSGGGTGELFF
TRBV4-2	NA	NA	TRBJ1-2	14	TGTGCCAGCAGCCAATCCCACAGGGACTATGGCTACACCTTC	CASSQSHRDYGYTF
TRBV5-4	TRBD1	NA	TRBJ2-3	16	TGTGCCAGCAGCTTGGGACAGGGGCTTGGCACAGATACGCAGTATTTT	CASSLGQGLGTDTQYF
TRBV7-9	NA	NA	TRBJ1-1	12	TGTGCCAGCAGCTGGGGGGATTCTGAAGCTTTCTTT	CASSWGDSEAFF
TRBV4-3	TRBD2	NA	TRBJ2-7	16	TGCGCCAGCAGCCAAACCGGGACTAGCTATCGCTACGAGCAGTACTTC	CASSQTGTSYRYEQYF
TRBV28	NA	few	TRBJ1-5	14	TGTGCCAGCAGTCCCACTTGGGGGGAACAGCCCCAGCATTTT	CASSPTWGEQPQHF
TRBV5-3	TRBD2	NA	TRBJ2-5	14	TGTGCCAGAAGCTGTCAGACTAGCGGGAAAACCCAGTACTTC	CARSCQTSGKTQYF
TRBV2	TRBD1	NA	TRBJ1-4	14	TGTGCCAGCAGTGAAAGGCAGGGGGGAGAAAAACTGTTTTTT	CASSERQGGEKLFF
TRBV7-2	NA	NA	TRBJ2-7	15	TGTGCCAGCAGCTTCACGTTTGGGGCGTCCTACGAGCAGTACTTC	CASSFTFGASYEQYF
TRBV29-1	NA	NA	TRBJ2-2	13	TGCAGCGTTGGGGGGCCCCTGGTTGGGGAGCTGTTTTTT	CSVGGPLVGELFF
TRBV29-1	NA	few	TRBJ1-2	11	TGCAGCGCTATAGGACAGCATGGCTACACCTTC	CSAIGQHGYTF
TRBV7-9	TRBD1	NA	TRBJ1-1	15	TGTGCCAGCAGCTTAGGGACAGGGCCCGGGACTGAAGCTTTCTTT	CASSLGTGPGTEAFF
TRBV3-1/TRBV3-2	TRBD2	NA	TRBJ2-2	16	TGTGCCAGCAGCCAAGGGGTAGCGGGGAACACCGGGGAGCTGTTTTTT	CASSQGVAGNTGELFF
TRBV2	TRBD2	NA	TRBJ2-3	18	TGTGCCAGCAGTGAGGACCTTTCCGAGCGGGGGTTGGGAGATACGCAGTATTTT	CASSEDLSERGLGDTQYF
TRBV6-5	NA	NA	TRBJ1-1	16	NA	CASSSSRTGLNTEAFF
TRBV24-1	TRBD1	NA	TRBJ2-1	16	TGTGCCACCAGTGATCCGGGACAGGGGTACGGGAATGAGCAGTTCTTC	CATSDPGQGYGNEQFF
TRBV6-6	NA	NA	TRBJ2-5	13	TGTGCCAGCAGACCTCGGGGGAGTGAGACCCAGTACTTC	CASRPRGSETQYF
TRBV27	TRBD2	NA	TRBJ2-3	16	TGTGCCAGCAGCCTGACTAGCGGGGGGGCCGGAGATACGCAGTATTTT	CASSLTSGGAGDTQYF
TRBV18	TRBD1	NA	TRBJ1-5	16	TGTGCCAGCTCAAGGACAGGAGGAAGTACTGATCAGCCCCAGCATTTT	CASSRTGGSTDQPQHF
TRBV29-1	TRBD2	NA	TRBJ2-3	13	TGCAGCGTAGAACCTAGCGGGTCAGATACGCAGTATTTT	CSVEPSGSDTQYF
TRBV7-2	TRBD1	NA	TRBJ2-1	15	TGTGCCAGCAGTCCCGGGACAGGGGTCTACAATGAGCAGTTCTTC	CASSPGTGVYNEQFF
TRBV6-5	NA	NA	TRBJ1-4	11	TGTGCCAGCAGTTACGGAGTTCGACTGTTTTTT	CASSYGVRLFF
TRBV6-1	NA	NA	TRBJ2-6	16	TGTGCCAGCAGTGCTCGACAGTACTCTGGGGCCAACGTCCTGACTTTC	CASSARQYSGANVLTF